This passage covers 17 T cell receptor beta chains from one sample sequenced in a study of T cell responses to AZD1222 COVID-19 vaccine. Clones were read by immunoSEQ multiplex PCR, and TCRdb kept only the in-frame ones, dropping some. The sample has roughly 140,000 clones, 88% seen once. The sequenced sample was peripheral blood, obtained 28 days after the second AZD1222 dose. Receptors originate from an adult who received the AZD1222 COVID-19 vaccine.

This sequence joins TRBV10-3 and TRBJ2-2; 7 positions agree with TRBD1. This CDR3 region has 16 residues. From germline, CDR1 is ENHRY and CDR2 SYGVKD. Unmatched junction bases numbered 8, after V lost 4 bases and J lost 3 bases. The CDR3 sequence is CAISAPNRGDTGELFF. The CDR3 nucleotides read TGTGCCATCAGTGCTCCCAACAGGGGAGACACCGGGGAGCTGTTTTTT.

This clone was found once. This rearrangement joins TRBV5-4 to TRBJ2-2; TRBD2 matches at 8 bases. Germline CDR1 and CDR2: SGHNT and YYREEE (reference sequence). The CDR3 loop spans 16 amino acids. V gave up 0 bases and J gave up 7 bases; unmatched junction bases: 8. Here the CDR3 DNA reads TGTGCCAGCAGCTTGGGCGGACTAGCCTATGGCGGGGAGCTGTTTTTT. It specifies CASSLGGLAYGGELFF.

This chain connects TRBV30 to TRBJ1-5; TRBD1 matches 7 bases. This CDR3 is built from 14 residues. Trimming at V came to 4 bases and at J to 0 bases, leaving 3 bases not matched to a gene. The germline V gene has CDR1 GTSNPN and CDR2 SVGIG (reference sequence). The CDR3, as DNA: TGTGCCTGGACCAGGGACAGTAGCAATCAGCCCCAGCATTTT. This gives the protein CAWTRDSSNQPQHF. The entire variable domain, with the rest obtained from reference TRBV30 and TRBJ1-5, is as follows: SQTIHQWPATLVQPVGSPLSLECTVEGTSNPNLYWYRQAAGRGLQLLFYSVGIGQISSEVPQNLSASRPQDRQFILSSKKLLLSDSGFYLCAWTRDSSNQPQHFGDGTRLSIL.

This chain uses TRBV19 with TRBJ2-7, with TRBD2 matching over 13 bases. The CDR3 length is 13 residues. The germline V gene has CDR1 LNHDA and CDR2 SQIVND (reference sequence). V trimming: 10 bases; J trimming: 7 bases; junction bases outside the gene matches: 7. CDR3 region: CATGLAGEGEQYF. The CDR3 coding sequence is TGTGCCACCGGACTAGCGGGAGAGGGTGAGCAGTACTTC.

Here the CDR3 reads CASSLGPEYEQFF. The CDR3 DNA is TGTGCCAGCAGCTTGGGCCCGGAATATGAGCAGTTCTTC. The V call is TRBV5-5, the J call TRBJ2-1; D is undetermined. The CDR3 runs to 13 residues. CDR1 is SGHKS, CDR2 YYEKEE, per germline (reference sequence). V lost 0 bases and J lost 8, with 9 bases in between. The complete variable domain, with remaining parts taken from reference TRBV5-5 and TRBJ2-1, reads DAGVTQSPTHLIKTRGQQVTLRCSPISGHKSVSWYQQVLGQGPQFIFQYYEKEERGRGNFPDRFSARQFPNYSSELNVNALLLGDSALYLCASSLGPEYEQFFGPGTRLTVL.

The CDR3 DNA reads as TGTGCCACCAGCAGAGATACGACCTTTAATCAGCCCCAGCATTTT. This sequence encodes CATSRDTTFNQPQHF. The rearrangement links TRBV15 to TRBJ1-5; D not certain. Per germline, CDR1 LNHNV and CDR2 YYDKDF (reference sequence). The V end lost 0 bases, the J end lost 4 bases, and 10 bases lay between the germline ends. The CDR3 loop spans 15 amino acids.

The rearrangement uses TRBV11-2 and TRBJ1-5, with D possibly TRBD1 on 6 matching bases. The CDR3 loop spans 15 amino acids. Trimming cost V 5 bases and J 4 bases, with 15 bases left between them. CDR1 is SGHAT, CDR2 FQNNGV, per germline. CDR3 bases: TGTGCCAGCAGCCCCACTAGCCAGGGGAATCAGCCCCAGCATTTT. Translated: CASSPTSQGNQPQHF.

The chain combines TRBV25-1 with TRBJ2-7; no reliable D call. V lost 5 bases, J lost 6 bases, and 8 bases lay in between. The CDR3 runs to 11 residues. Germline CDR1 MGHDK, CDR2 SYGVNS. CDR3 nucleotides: TGTGCCAGCAGTCGAATGGGCGAGCAGTACTTC. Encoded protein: CASSRMGEQYF.

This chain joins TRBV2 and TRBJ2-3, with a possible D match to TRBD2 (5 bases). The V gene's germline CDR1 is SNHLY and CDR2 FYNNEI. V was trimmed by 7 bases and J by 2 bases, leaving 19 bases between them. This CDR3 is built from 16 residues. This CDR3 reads CASKRVGHRVTDTQYF. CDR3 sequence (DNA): TGTGCCAGCAAGAGGGTTGGGCATCGGGTCACAGATACGCAGTATTTT. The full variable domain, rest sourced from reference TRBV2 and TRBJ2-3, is EPEVTQTPSHQVTQMGQEVILRCVPISNHLYFYWYRQILGQKVEFLVSFYNNEISEKSEIFDDQFSVERPDGSNFTLKIRSTKLEDSAMYFCASKRVGHRVTDTQYFGPGTRLTVL.

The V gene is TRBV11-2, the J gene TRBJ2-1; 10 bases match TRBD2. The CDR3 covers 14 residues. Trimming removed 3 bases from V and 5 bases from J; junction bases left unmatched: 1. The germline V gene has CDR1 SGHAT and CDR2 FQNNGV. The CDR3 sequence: CASSFTSGNNEQFF. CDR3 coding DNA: TGTGCCAGCAGCTTCACTAGCGGGAACAATGAGCAGTTCTTC.

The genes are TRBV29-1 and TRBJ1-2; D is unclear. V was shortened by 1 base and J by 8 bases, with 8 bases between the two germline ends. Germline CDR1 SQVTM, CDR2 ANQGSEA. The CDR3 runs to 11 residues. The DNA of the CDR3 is TGCAGCGTTGAAGCACTGGGCGGCTACACCTTC. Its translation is CSVEALGGYTF.

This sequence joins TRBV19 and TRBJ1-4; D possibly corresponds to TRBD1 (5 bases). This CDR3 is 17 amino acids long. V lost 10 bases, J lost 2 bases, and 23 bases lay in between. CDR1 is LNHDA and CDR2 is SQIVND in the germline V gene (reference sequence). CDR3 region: CATNRQGGSSTNEKLFF. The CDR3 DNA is TGTGCCACTAACCGGCAGGGTGGGTCTTCCACTAATGAAAAACTGTTTTTT. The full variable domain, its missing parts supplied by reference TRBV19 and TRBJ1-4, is DGGITQSPKYLFRKEGQNVTLSCEQNLNHDAMYWYRQDPGQGLRLIYYSQIVNDFQKGDIAEGYSVSREKKESFPLTVTSAQKNPTAFYLCATNRQGGSSTNEKLFFGSGTQLSVL.

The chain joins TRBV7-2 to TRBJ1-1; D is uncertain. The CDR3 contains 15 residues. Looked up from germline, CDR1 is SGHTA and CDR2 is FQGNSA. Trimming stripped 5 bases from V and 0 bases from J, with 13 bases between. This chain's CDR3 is CASSPPWQMNTEAFF. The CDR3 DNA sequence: TGTGCCAGCAGCCCCCCCTGGCAGATGAACACTGAAGCTTTCTTT.

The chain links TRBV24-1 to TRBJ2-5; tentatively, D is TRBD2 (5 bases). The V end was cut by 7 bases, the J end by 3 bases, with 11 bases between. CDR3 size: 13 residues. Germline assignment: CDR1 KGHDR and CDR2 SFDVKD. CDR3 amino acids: CATRGAWEETQYF. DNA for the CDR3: TGTGCCACCAGGGGAGCCTGGGAAGAGACCCAGTACTTC.

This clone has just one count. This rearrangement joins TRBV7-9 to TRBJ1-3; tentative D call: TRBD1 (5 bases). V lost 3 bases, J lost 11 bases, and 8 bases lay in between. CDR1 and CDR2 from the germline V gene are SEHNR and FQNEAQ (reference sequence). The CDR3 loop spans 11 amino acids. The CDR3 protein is CASSLQGSIYF. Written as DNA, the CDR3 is TGTGCCAGCAGCTTGCAGGGCTCCATATATTTT.

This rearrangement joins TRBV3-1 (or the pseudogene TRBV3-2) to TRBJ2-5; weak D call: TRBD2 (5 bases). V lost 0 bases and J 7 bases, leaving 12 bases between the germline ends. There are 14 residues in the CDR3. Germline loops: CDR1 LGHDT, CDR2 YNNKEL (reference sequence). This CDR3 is CASSQDTSLGTQYF. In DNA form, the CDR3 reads TGTGCCAGCAGCCAAGATACTAGTCTAGGGACCCAGTACTTC.

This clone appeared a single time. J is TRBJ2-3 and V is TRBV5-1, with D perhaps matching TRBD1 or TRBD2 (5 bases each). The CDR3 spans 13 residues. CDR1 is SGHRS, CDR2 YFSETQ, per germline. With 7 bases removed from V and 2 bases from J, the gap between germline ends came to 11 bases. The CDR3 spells CASAVGATDTQYF. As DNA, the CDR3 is TGCGCCAGCGCAGTCGGGGCCACAGATACGCAGTATTTT.